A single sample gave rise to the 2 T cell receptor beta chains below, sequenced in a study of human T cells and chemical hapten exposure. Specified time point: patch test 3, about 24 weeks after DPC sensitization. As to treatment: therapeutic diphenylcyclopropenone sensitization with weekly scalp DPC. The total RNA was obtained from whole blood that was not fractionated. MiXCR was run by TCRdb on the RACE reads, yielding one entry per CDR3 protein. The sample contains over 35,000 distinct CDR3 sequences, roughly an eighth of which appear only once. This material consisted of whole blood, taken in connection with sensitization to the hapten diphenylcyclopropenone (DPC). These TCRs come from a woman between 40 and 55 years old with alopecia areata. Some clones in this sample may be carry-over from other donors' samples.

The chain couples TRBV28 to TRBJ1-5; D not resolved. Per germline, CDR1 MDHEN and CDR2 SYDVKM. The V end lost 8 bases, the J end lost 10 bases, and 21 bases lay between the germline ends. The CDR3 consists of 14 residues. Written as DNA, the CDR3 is TGTGCCAGCGGACCGGGCAGGCCAACAAGTCCCCAGCATTTT. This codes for CASGPGRPTSPQHF.

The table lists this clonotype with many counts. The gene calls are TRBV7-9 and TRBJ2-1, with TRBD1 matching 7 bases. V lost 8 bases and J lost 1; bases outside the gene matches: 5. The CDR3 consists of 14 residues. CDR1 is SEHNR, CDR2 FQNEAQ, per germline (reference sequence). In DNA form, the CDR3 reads TGTGCCAGCGTGGGACAGTGGTCCTACAATGAGCAGTTCTTC. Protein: CASVGQWSYNEQFF.